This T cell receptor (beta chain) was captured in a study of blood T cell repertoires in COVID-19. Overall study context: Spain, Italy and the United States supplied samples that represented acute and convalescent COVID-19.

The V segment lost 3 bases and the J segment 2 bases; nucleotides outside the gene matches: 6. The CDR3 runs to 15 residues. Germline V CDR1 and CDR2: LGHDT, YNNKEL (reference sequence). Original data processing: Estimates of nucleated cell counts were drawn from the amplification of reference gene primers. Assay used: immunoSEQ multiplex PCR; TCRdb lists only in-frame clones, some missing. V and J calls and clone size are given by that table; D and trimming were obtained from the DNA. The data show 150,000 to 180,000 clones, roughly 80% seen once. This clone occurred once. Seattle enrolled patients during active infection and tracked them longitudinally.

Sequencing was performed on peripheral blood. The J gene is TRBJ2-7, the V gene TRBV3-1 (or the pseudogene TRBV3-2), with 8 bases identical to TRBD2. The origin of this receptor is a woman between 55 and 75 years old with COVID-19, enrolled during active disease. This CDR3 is CASSHPTSAPYEQYF. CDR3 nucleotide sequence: TGTGCCAGCAGCCACCCGACTAGCGCCCCCTACGAGCAGTACTTC.